The present TCR beta chain was sequenced within a study of identical twins. The sample holds a few counts of this clonotype. This CDR3 has 16 residues. V was shortened by 4 bases and J by 6 bases, with 20 bases between the two germline ends. The germline CDR1 and CDR2 sequences are KGHSH and LQKENI. TCRdb re-called the 5' RACE reads with MiXCR, one entry per CDR3 protein. Here the sample spans 450,000 or so distinct CDR3 sequences, 14% being singletons. The same data also went into a second study, on yellow fever vaccine responses in identical twins. That study adds: Twins' vaccine T cell responses were reported to seem partly convergent and partly personalized.

The genes are TRBV18 and TRBJ2-3; D is perhaps TRBD1 (6 bases). The clonotype originates from a woman under 30 in good health. Input material: CD4+ T cells sorted from blood. The CDR3 DNA follows: TGTGCCAGCTCACTCAACCAGACAAGGGGGTTCGATACGCAGTATTTT. This translates into CASSLNQTRGFDTQYF.